The entry that follows covers one T cell receptor beta chain sequence. Its cognate antigen is unknown. This entry comes from a study of OX40 agonist ivuxolimab in advanced cancers. Study-wide background: Patients were infused with ivuxolimab every 2 weeks at 0.01 to 10 mg/kg. Patients treated during dose escalation were battling hepatocellular carcinoma, melanoma, renal cell or head and neck cancer.

The table came from immunoSEQ multiplex PCR; TCRdb's copy has only in-frame clones and leaves some out. The sample holds roughly 70,000 clones, approximately 78% seen once. Study-wide results and caveats: Circulating CD4+ and CD8+ T cells showed clonal expansion by week 6 at 0.1 to 3.0 mg/kg.

The CDR3 totals 14 residues. Germline V lookup: CDR1 SQVTM, CDR2 ANQGSEA. V shed 0 bases and J shed 4 bases, with 12 bases lying between them. Specimen: CD4+ or CD8+ T cells sorted from blood, collected in a trial of the OX40 agonist ivuxolimab. The chain joins TRBV29-1 to TRBJ1-1; D is ambiguous. The TCR originated in an adult with an advanced solid tumor such as melanoma, head and neck, liver or kidney cancer. As DNA, the CDR3 is TGCAGCGTTGAAGATCGATTCGCGAGCACTGAAGCTTTCTTT. Protein sequence: CSVEDRFASTEAFF.